This is a list of T cell receptor beta chains from one sample in a study of blood T cell repertoires in COVID-19. The protocol was immunoSEQ multiplex PCR, while the TCRdb copy is restricted to in-frame clones and leaves out a portion. This table has 200,000 to 250,000 clones, approximately 80% appearing once. The sequenced sample was PBMCs or T cells enriched from blood (not recorded which). Receptors were obtained from a man younger than 45 with acute COVID-19. Both conserved end residues are part of each CDR3. The D gene is left open where the match is weak. Expanded clones get a size class; other rows say once, few or many, or leave the size out.

V gene	clone size	J gene	D gene	CDR3 protein	CDR3 DNA
TRBV11-2	once	TRBJ2-1	NA	CASSLGERGGQFF	TGTGCCAGCAGCTTAGGTGAAAGGGGAGGGCAGTTCTTC
TRBV18	NA	TRBJ1-5	TRBD1	CASSPQGASNQPQHF	TGTGCCAGCTCACCTCAGGGGGCTAGCAATCAGCCCCAGCATTTT
TRBV24-1	NA	TRBJ2-1	TRBD2	CATSGVAGQQGGQFF	TGTGCCACCAGTGGGGTAGCGGGGCAGCAAGGGGGGCAGTTCTTC
TRBV6-5	NA	TRBJ1-1	NA	CASSVMNTEAFF	TGTGCCAGCAGCGTAATGAACACTGAAGCTTTCTTT
TRBV2	NA	TRBJ1-6	NA	CASSRELTGAPLHF	TGTGCCAGCAGTCGGGAACTGACGGGGGCACCCCTCCACTTT
TRBV9	NA	TRBJ2-1	NA	CASSVGNQGKFGEQFF	TGTGCCAGCAGCGTAGGAAATCAGGGCAAGTTCGGTGAGCAGTTCTTC
TRBV12-3/TRBV12-4	NA	TRBJ2-3	TRBD2	CASGGVGTDTQYF	TGTGCCAGCGGGGGGGTTGGTACAGATACGCAGTATTTT
TRBV5-4	NA	TRBJ1-2	TRBD1	CASSTETGDGYTF	TGTGCCAGCAGTACGGAAACAGGGGACGGCTACACCTTC
TRBV2	few	TRBJ1-4	NA	CANRRGHNEKLFF	TGTGCCAACCGACGGGGACATAATGAAAAACTGTTTTTT
TRBV15	NA	TRBJ2-5	TRBD1	CATSRGAGGGETQYF	TGTGCCACCAGCAGAGGAGCAGGGGGTGGGGAGACCCAGTACTTC
TRBV4-2	once	TRBJ2-7	NA	CASSQDLSLVKHEQYF	TGTGCCAGCAGCCAAGATCTAAGCCTAGTCAAACACGAGCAGTACTTC
TRBV20-1	NA	TRBJ2-3	NA	CSAVRGGTQYF	TGCAGTGCTGTTAGGGGGGGGACGCAGTATTTT
TRBV19	NA	TRBJ1-4	TRBD1	CASSVGQGSEKLFF	TGTGCCAGTAGTGTGGGACAGGGGAGTGAAAAACTGTTTTTT
TRBV3-1/TRBV3-2	NA	TRBJ1-2	NA	CASSQVGVRENYGYTF	TGTGCCAGCAGCCAAGTGGGTGTCAGGGAAAACTATGGCTACACCTTC
TRBV11-2	NA	TRBJ1-4	TRBD1	CASSVGQGNEKLFF	TGTGCCAGCAGCGTGGGACAGGGAAATGAAAAACTGTTTTTT